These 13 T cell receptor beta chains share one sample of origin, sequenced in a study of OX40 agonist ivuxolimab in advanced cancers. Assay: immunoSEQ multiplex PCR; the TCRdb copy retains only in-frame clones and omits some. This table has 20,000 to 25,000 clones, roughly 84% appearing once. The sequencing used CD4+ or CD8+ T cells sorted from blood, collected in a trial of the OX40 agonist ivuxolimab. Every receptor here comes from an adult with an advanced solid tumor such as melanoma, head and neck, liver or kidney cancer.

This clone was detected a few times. CDR3 sequence (DNA): TGTGCCAGCAGTTTGTACCAGGGGTTCGCTAACTATGGCTACACCTTC. Translating it yields CASSLYQGFANYGYTF. The chain carries TRBV28 and TRBJ1-2; a possible D gene is TRBD1 (6 bases). The V and J ends lost 3 bases and 0 bases respectively, with 14 bases between them. This CDR3 spans 16 amino acids. CDR1 and CDR2 from the germline V gene are MDHEN and SYDVKM.

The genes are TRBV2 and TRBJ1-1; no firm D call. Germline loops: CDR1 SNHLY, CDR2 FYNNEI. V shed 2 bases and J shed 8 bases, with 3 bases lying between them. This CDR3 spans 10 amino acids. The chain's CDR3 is CASSESEAFF. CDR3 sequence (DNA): TGTGCCAGCAGTGAATCAGAAGCTTTCTTT.

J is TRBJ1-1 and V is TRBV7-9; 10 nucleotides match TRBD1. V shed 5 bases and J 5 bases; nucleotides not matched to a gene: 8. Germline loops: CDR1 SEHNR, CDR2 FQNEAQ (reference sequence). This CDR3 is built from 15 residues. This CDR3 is CASSLPRTGGTEAFF. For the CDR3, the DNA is TGTGCCAGCAGCCTGCCACGGACAGGGGGAACTGAAGCTTTCTTT. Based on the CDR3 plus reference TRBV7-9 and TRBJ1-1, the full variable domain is DTGVSQNPRHKITKRGQNVTFRCDPISEHNRLYWYRQTLGQGPEFLTYFQNEAQLEKSRLLSDRFSAERPKGSFSTLEIQRTEQGDSAMYLCASSLPRTGGTEAFFGQGTRLTVV.

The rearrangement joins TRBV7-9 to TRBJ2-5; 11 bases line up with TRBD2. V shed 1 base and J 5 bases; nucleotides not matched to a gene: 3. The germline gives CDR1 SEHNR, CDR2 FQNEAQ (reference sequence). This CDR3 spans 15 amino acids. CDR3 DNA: TGTGCCAGCAGCTTAGTAGCGGGGGGGCCGGAGACCCAGTACTTC. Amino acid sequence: CASSLVAGGPETQYF.

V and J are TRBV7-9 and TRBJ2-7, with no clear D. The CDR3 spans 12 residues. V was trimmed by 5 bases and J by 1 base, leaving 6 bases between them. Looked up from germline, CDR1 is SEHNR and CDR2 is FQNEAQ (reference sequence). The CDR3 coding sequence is TGTGCCAGCAGCCCAAAGTCCTACGAGCAGTACTTC. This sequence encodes CASSPKSYEQYF.

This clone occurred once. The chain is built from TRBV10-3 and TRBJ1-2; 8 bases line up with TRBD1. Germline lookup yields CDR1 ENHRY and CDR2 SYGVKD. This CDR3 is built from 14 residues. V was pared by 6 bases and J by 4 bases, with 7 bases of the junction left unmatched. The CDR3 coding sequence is TGTGCCATCAGATCCGGACAGGGCGGCTATGGCTACACCTTC. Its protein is CAIRSGQGGYGYTF.

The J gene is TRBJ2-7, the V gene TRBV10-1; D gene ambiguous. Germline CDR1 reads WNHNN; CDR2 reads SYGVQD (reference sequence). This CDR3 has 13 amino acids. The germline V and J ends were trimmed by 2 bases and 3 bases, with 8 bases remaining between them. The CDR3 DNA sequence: TGCGCCAGCAGTGAGGACTTGGACTACGAGCAGTACTTC. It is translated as CASSEDLDYEQYF.

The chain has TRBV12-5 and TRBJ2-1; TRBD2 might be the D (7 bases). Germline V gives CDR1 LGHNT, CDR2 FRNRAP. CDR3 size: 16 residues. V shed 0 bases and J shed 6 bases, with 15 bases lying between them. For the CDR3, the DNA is TGTGCTAGTGGTTTGGTATTGGGGGGGCCCTTCAATGAGCAGTTCTTC. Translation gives CASGLVLGGPFNEQFF.

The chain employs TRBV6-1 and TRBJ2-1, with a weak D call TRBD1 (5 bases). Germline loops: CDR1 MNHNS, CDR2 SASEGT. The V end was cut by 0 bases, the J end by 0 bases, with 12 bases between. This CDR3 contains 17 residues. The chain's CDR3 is CASSEARRGSSYNEQFF. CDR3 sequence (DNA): TGTGCCAGCAGTGAAGCGAGAAGGGGAAGCTCCTACAATGAGCAGTTCTTC.

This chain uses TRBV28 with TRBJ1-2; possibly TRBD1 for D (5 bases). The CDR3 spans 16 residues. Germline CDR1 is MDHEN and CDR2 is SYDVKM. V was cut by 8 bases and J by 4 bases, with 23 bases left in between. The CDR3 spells CASGPQGGAGVYGYTF. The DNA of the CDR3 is TGTGCCAGCGGCCCCCAGGGCGGGGCAGGCGTCTATGGCTACACCTTC.

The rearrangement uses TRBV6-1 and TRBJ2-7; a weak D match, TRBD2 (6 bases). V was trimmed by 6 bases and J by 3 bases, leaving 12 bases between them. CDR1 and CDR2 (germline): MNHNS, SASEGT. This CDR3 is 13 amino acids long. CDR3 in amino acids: CASREGTFYEQYF. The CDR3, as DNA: TGTGCCAGCAGGGAGGGGACCTTCTACGAGCAGTACTTC.

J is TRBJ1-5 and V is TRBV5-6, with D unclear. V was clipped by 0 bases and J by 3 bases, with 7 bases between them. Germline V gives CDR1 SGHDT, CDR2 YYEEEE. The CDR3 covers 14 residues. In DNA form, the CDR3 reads TGTGCCAGCAGCTTGGAGGCAGACAATCAGCCCCAGCATTTT. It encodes CASSLEADNQPQHF.

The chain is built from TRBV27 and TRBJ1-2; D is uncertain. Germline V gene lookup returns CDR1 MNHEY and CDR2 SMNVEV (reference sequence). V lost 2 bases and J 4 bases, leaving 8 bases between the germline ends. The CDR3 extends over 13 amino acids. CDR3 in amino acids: CASSLTSAYGYTF. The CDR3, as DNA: TGTGCCAGCAGTTTAACGAGCGCCTATGGCTACACCTTC.